These 11 T cell receptor beta chains were all obtained from the same sample, sequenced in a study of blood T cells in healthy people across ages. Sample-barcoded 5' priming and a J-beta primer mix drove a second PCR of 7 to 11 cycles. TCRdb processed the 5' RACE reads anew with MiXCR; each CDR3 protein has one entry. The table has 600,000 to 850,000 distinct CDR3 sequences, approximately 25% seen once. Another study also made use of these data, one on T cells of mothers and their children.

Sample: blood. The receptors originated from a boy between 10 and 17 years old in good health.

V gene TRBV18 combines with J gene TRBJ2-5; D remains ambiguous. The germline V gene has CDR1 KGHSH and CDR2 LQKENI. The length of the CDR3 is 15 residues. The V end was cut by 0 bases, the J end by 4 bases, with 12 bases between. The CDR3 coding sequence is TGTGCCAGCTCACCACCACCGACATACTCAGAGACCCAGTACTTC. The encoded protein is CASSPPPTYSETQYF.

This clonotype came up a few times. The chain carries TRBV28 and TRBJ2-3; no reliable D call. Trimming pared 2 bases from V and 6 bases from J, leaving 12 bases between. Germline loops: CDR1 MDHEN, CDR2 SYDVKM. There are 14 residues in the CDR3. CDR3 residues: CASSLTGPGDTQYF. The CDR3 DNA reads TGTGCCAGCAGTTTAACGGGCCCGGGTGATACGCAGTATTTT.

This rearrangement joins TRBV4-1 to TRBJ2-2; TRBD2 is a possible D gene (6 bases). Trimming removed 1 base from V and 6 bases from J, with 18 bases in between. This CDR3 spans 17 amino acids. The germline V gene has CDR1 MGHRA and CDR2 YSYEKL. The CDR3 nucleotides are TGCGCCAGCAGCCAAGTTGTGGCGGGGCCTTTGGCCGGGGAGCTGTTTTTT. Translation: CASSQVVAGPLAGELFF.

This clonotype has only a few counts. The V and J genes are TRBV9 and TRBJ1-1; D ambiguous. The CDR3 length is 13 residues. With 0 bases removed from V and 4 bases from J, the gap between germline ends came to 7 bases. CDR1 is SGDLS, CDR2 YYNGEE, per germline. The CDR3 region is CASSVGGITEAFF. The DNA for the CDR3 is TGTGCCAGCAGCGTAGGAGGGATCACTGAAGCTTTCTTT.

This chain uses TRBV29-1 with TRBJ2-7; TRBD1 matches 7 bases. CDR3 size: 14 residues. The ends lost 1 base at V and 3 bases at J; junction bases unmatched: 6. Germline V CDR1 and CDR2: SQVTM, ANQGSEA. In DNA form, the CDR3 reads TGCAGCGTTGAAGCGGAGGCAGGGGGCTACGAGCAGTACTTC. Its protein is CSVEAEAGGYEQYF.

The gene calls are TRBV29-1 and TRBJ2-3; D is perhaps TRBD1 (5 bases). Germline V CDR1 and CDR2: SQVTM, ANQGSEA. Trimming shortened V by 5 bases and J by 1 base, and 10 bases separated the two germline ends. There are 13 residues in the CDR3. In nucleotides, the CDR3 is TGCAGCGTTCTTGACAGTGGCACAGATACGCAGTATTTT. Protein: CSVLDSGTDTQYF.

The J gene is TRBJ1-2, the V gene TRBV29-1; no clear D. The CDR3 loop spans 17 amino acids. Trimming removed 0 bases from V and 0 bases from J, with 17 bases in between. Germline V CDR1 and CDR2: SQVTM, ANQGSEA. The chain's CDR3 is CSVEDSIPSRANYGYTF. CDR3 bases: TGCAGCGTTGAAGATTCAATACCTTCCCGTGCTAACTATGGCTACACCTTC.

The rearrangement uses TRBV20-1 and TRBJ1-2, with TRBD1 as a possible D gene (6 bases). The ends were cut back, 1 base at V and 4 bases at J, with 10 bases in the middle. Germline V gene sequence: CDR1 DFQATT, CDR2 SNEGSKA (reference sequence). This CDR3 region has 13 residues. DNA of the CDR3: TGCAGTGCTAGAGTGGACAGAACCTATGGCTACACCTTC. As protein: CSARVDRTYGYTF.

This clonotype was found many times. Compared with germline, one end of the junction differs, possibly owing to a read error. The gene calls are TRBV7-9 and TRBJ2-7, with 7 bases that match TRBD2. The CDR3 spans 12 residues. Per germline, CDR1 SEHNR and CDR2 FQNEAQ (reference sequence). In nucleotides, the CDR3 is TGTGCCAGCAGCCTAGCGGCGTACGAGCAGTACTTC. It is translated as CASSLAAYEQYF. The full variable domain, its missing parts supplied by reference TRBV7-9 and TRBJ2-7, is DTGVSQNPRHKITKRGQNVTFRCDPISEHNRLYWYRQTLGQGPEFLTYFQNEAQLEKSRLLSDRFSAERPKGSFSTLEIQRTEQGDSAMYLCASSLAAYEQYFGPGTRLTVT.

The rearrangement links TRBV29-1 to TRBJ2-1, with 12 bases matching TRBD2. J was trimmed by 9 bases and V by 7 bases; bases with no gene match: 13. The CDR3 covers 15 residues. Germline CDR1 and CDR2: SQVTM and ANQGSEA. The CDR3 loop is CSAGPRLAGEGEQFF. The DNA for the CDR3 is TGCAGCGCCGGCCCGCGACTAGCGGGAGAGGGTGAGCAGTTCTTC.

This clonotype has just a few counts. The chain combines TRBV15 with TRBJ2-2; 9 bases align to TRBD1. The germline V gene encodes CDR1 LNHNV and CDR2 YYDKDF (reference sequence). Germline trimming cut 0 bases from V and 7 bases from J; bases unmatched to any gene: 12. The CDR3 covers 18 residues. The CDR3 loop is CATSRDRGQGRSGGELFF. The DNA of the CDR3 is TGTGCCACCAGCAGAGATAGGGGACAGGGACGGTCGGGCGGGGAGCTGTTTTTT.